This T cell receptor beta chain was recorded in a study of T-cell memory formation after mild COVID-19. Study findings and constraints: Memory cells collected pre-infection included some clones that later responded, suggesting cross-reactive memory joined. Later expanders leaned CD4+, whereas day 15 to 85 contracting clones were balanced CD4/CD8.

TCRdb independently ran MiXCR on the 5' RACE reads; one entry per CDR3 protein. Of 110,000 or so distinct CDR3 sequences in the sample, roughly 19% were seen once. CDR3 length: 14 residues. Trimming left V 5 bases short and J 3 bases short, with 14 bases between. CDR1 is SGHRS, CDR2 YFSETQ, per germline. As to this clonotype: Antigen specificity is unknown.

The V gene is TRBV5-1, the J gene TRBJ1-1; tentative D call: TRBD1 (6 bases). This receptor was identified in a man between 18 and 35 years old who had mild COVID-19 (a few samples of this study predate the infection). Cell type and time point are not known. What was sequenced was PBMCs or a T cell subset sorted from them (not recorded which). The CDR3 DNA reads TGCGCCAGCAGGGACAGAGGGGCGCACACTGAAGCTTTCTTT. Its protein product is CASRDRGAHTEAFF.